One and the same sample provided the 32 T cell receptor beta chains below, sequenced in a study of CD8+CD57+ T cells in acquired aplastic anemia. Whoever was chosen for sequencing had shown CD8+CD57+ cell expansion by flow cytometry. The use of genomic DNA as template underpinned the TCR beta VDJ and CDR3 profiling. TCRdb independently ran MiXCR on the reads; one entry per CDR3 protein. Of about 180,000 distinct CDR3 sequences in the sample, 63% were seen once. Material for sequencing was sorted CD4+, CD8+, or CD8+CD57+ T cells (not recorded which) from PBMCs. These TCRs come from a human donor with aplastic anemia.

The CDR3 DNA sequence: TGTGCCACCAGCAGAGAAGGGACAGGCCCCAGGGCCCAGTACTTC. This translates into CATSREGTGPRAQYF. This rearrangement joins TRBV15 to TRBJ2-5, with 8 bases fitting TRBD1. CDR3 size: 15 residues. Per germline, CDR1 LNHNV and CDR2 YYDKDF (reference sequence). V shed 0 bases and J 9 bases; nucleotides not matched to a gene: 9.

This clonotype occurred many times. The gene calls are TRBV7-9 and TRBJ1-5, with 7 bases aligning to TRBD1. This CDR3 comprises 15 residues. V lost 4 bases, J lost 5 bases, and 8 bases stayed unmatched. The germline gives CDR1 SEHNR, CDR2 FQNEAQ (reference sequence). This CDR3 reads CASSSQGESDQPQHF. The CDR3 DNA reads TGTGCCAGCAGCTCGCAGGGGGAAAGTGATCAGCCCCAGCATTTT. Variable domain in full (rest from reference TRBV7-9 and TRBJ1-5): DTGVSQNPRHKITKRGQNVTFRCDPISEHNRLYWYRQTLGQGPEFLTYFQNEAQLEKSRLLSDRFSAERPKGSFSTLEIQRTEQGDSAMYLCASSSQGESDQPQHFGDGTRLSIL.

This clonotype occurred many times. The gene calls are TRBV7-9 and TRBJ1-6; 7 positions match TRBD1. Looked up from germline, CDR1 is SEHNR and CDR2 is FQNEAQ (reference sequence). CDR3 length: 12 residues. As DNA, the CDR3 is TGTGTCAGGGGGGAGGGACGGTCACCCCTCCACTTT. It is translated as CVRGEGRSPLHF.

The rearrangement uses TRBV7-9 and TRBJ2-5; D remains unclear. Trimming took 4 bases from V and 4 from J, leaving 4 bases between them. CDR1 SEHNR and CDR2 FQNEAQ come from the germline V gene (reference sequence). This CDR3 has 11 residues. The CDR3 DNA sequence: TGTGCCAGCAGCTGGCTAGAGACCCAGTACTTC. It translates to CASSWLETQYF.

The J gene is TRBJ2-5, the V gene TRBV11-2, with a tentative D call TRBD2 (7 bases). Germline CDR1 and CDR2: SGHAT and FQNNGV. The CDR3 runs 15 residues. V lost 4 bases to trimming and J lost 5 bases, with 17 bases between them. The CDR3 nucleotides are TGTGCCAGCAGCTATTTTGGGGGGGGGCAGGAGACCCAGTACTTC. This gives the protein CASSYFGGGQETQYF.

This rearrangement joins TRBV10-3 to TRBJ2-7; TRBD2 aligns across 13 bases. The CDR3 contains 15 residues. The ends lost 10 bases at V and 7 bases at J; junction bases unmatched: 13. Germline V gene lookup returns CDR1 ENHRY and CDR2 SYGVKD. The CDR3 sequence is CATTSGGAKTREQYF. As DNA, the CDR3 is TGTGCCACCACTAGCGGGGGGGCAAAAACTAGGGAGCAGTACTTC.

In its sample, this clonotype was seen many times. The gene calls are TRBV9 and TRBJ1-1; no firm D call. This CDR3 has 13 residues. V was trimmed by 0 bases and J by 0 bases, leaving 3 bases between them. Germline assignment: CDR1 SGDLS and CDR2 YYNGEE. The CDR3 nucleotides read TGTGCCAGCAGCGTAGAGGTGAACACTGAAGCTTTCTTT. This codes for CASSVEVNTEAFF.

In this sample, this clonotype turned up many times. The J gene is TRBJ1-2, the V gene TRBV7-9; TRBD1 might be the D (6 bases). Deletions cut 1 base from V and 4 bases from J, with 10 bases between. The CDR3 contains 14 residues. Per the germline V gene, CDR1 is SEHNR and CDR2 is FQNEAQ (reference sequence). CDR3 protein: CASSLEQGPYGYTF. The CDR3 DNA is TGTGCCAGCAGCTTAGAACAGGGCCCCTATGGCTACACCTTC.

In its sample, this clonotype was seen once. One junction end disagrees with the germline gene, perhaps due to a read error. V and J are TRBV7-9 and TRBJ2-1; D gene ambiguous. The CDR3 sequence is 14 residues long. Germline CDR1 and CDR2: SEHNR and FQNEAQ (reference sequence). The CDR3 loop is CASSLAVTYNEQFF. The CDR3 coding sequence is TGTGCCAGTAGCTTAGCCGTTACCTACAATGAGCAGTTCTTC. The variable domain in full, completed from reference TRBV7-9 and TRBJ2-1, reads DTGVSQNPRHKITKRGQNVTFRCDPISEHNRLYWYRQTLGQGPEFLTYFQNEAQLEKSRLLSDRFSAERPKGSFSTLEIQRTEQGDSAMYLCASSLAVTYNEQFFGPGTRLTVL.

The chain carries TRBV7-3 and TRBJ2-7; 8 bases align to TRBD2. Germline V gene lookup returns CDR1 SGHTA and CDR2 FQGTGA. The V and J ends lost 7 bases and 3 bases, in that order; junction bases with no gene match: 11. The CDR3 covers 15 residues. The DNA for the CDR3 is TGTGCCAGCACTTACGCAGCGGGAGTCGGCTACGAGCAGTACTTC. Translated, it gives CASTYAAGVGYEQYF.

This clonotype has more than one count but fewer than ten. CDR3 sequence reads: CATSREGTSGTSYEQYF. The CDR3 DNA follows: TGTGCCACCAGCAGAGAGGGAACTAGCGGGACCTCCTACGAGCAGTACTTC. This chain links TRBV15 with TRBJ2-7, with TRBD2 matching 10 bases. Looked up from germline, CDR1 is LNHNV and CDR2 is YYDKDF (reference sequence). The J segment lost 0 bases and the V segment lost 0 bases, leaving 5 bases of the junction unmatched. The CDR3 is 17 amino acids.

There are many counts of this clonotype. The V gene is TRBV6-1, the J gene TRBJ2-7; 9 bases fit TRBD1. The V and J ends lost 8 bases and 5 bases, in that order; junction bases with no gene match: 13. Per germline, CDR1 MNHNS and CDR2 SASEGT. The CDR3 runs 15 residues. CDR3: CASLLGDREIDEQYF. The DNA of the CDR3 is TGTGCCAGCCTCCTAGGGGACAGGGAAATTGACGAGCAGTACTTC.

The table lists this clonotype with a count of one. This chain joins TRBV24-1 and TRBJ2-1; D possibly corresponds to TRBD1 (5 bases). V was shortened by 11 bases and J by 5 bases, with 18 bases between the two germline ends. The germline gives CDR1 KGHDR, CDR2 SFDVKD. The CDR3 extends over 14 amino acids. CDR3 amino acids: CASSRQNNDNEQFF. CDR3 nucleotides: TGTGCCAGCAGCCGACAGAATAATGACAATGAGCAGTTCTTC.

The CDR3 sequence is CASSHGWQDAETQYF. For the CDR3, the DNA is TGTGCCAGCAGCCACGGTTGGCAGGATGCGGAGACCCAGTACTTC. This chain joins TRBV14 and TRBJ2-5, with D unresolved. Germline V gives CDR1 SGHDN, CDR2 FVKESK. Trimming left V 3 bases short and J 5 bases short, with 16 bases between. The CDR3 is made up of 15 amino acids.

J is TRBJ2-7 and V is TRBV7-8, with D unclear. CDR3 length equals 15 residues. Germline CDR1 and CDR2: SGHVS and FQNEAQ. The ends were cut back, 6 bases at V and 0 bases at J, with 15 bases in the middle. The CDR3 loop is CASSTGVLSSYEQYF. The CDR3 region has the DNA TGTGCCAGCAGTACCGGAGTTCTGAGCTCCTACGAGCAGTACTTC.

This clonotype appeared many times. The V call is TRBV29-1, the J call TRBJ2-1; a possible D gene is TRBD2 (6 bases). V lost 7 bases and J 1 base, leaving 11 bases between the germline ends. CDR3 length: 13 residues. Germline CDR1 is SQVTM and CDR2 is ANQGSEA. The CDR3 protein is CSGGENSYNEQFF. The CDR3 DNA reads as TGCAGCGGGGGGGAGAATTCCTACAATGAGCAGTTCTTC.

This clonotype was detected ten times or more. The gene calls are TRBV10-3 and TRBJ2-5; TRBD1 matches 7 bases. The CDR3 has 14 residues. Germline CDR1 reads ENHRY; CDR2 reads SYGVKD. The V gene end was trimmed by 2 bases and the J gene end by 3 bases; junction bases not matched to a gene: 3. DNA of the CDR3: TGTGCCATCAGTGAGGCAGGGGGAGAAGAGACCCAGTACTTC. This gives the protein CAISEAGGEETQYF.

The chain recombines TRBV7-2 with TRBJ2-1; D might be TRBD1 or TRBD2, each matching 6 bases. The germline V gene has CDR1 SGHTA and CDR2 FQGNSA. With 5 bases removed from V and 0 bases from J, the gap between germline ends came to 11 bases. The CDR3 has 15 amino acids. The CDR3 DNA follows: TGTGCCAGCAGCCAGGAGGGGGGCTCCTACAATGAGCAGTTCTTC. Its protein product is CASSQEGGSYNEQFF.

This chain links TRBV30 with TRBJ1-1; 9 bases line up with TRBD1. Germline V gene data show CDR1 as GTSNPN and CDR2 as SVGIG (reference sequence). This CDR3 has 13 amino acids. Losses at the gene ends were 3 bases for V and 6 bases for J; bases not matched to a gene: 5. For the CDR3, the DNA is TGTGCCTGGAGAACAGGGGGCTTGGCTGAAGCTTTCTTT. Residues: CAWRTGGLAEAFF.

The chain employs TRBV9 and TRBJ2-7; either TRBD1 or TRBD2 may supply D (5 bases each). Germline assignment: CDR1 SGDLS and CDR2 YYNGEE. The CDR3 has 16 residues. Trimming cost V 0 bases and J 2 bases, with 15 bases left between them. CDR3 amino acids: CASSVGRGQGAYEQYF. CDR3 in DNA: TGTGCCAGCAGCGTAGGCAGAGGGCAGGGCGCCTACGAGCAGTACTTC.

The chain combines TRBV7-2 with TRBJ1-6; possible D gene TRBD1, 5 bases. The CDR3 spans 17 residues. Germline loops: CDR1 SGHTA, CDR2 FQGNSA. Trimming stripped 0 bases from V and 3 bases from J, with 12 bases between. Here the CDR3 DNA reads TGTGCCAGCAGCTTAGCCTCGTCCAGGGACTATAATTCACCCCTCCACTTT. The encoded protein is CASSLASSRDYNSPLHF.

Many counts were recorded for this clonotype. The chain is built from TRBV15 and TRBJ2-6; D gene uncertain. V was shortened by 5 bases and J by 0 bases, with 11 bases between the two germline ends. The CDR3 length is 16 residues. Germline V CDR1 and CDR2: LNHNV, YYDKDF (reference sequence). The CDR3 here is CATSPRTGSGANVLTF. DNA for the CDR3: TGTGCCACCAGCCCCCGGACCGGCTCTGGGGCCAACGTCCTGACTTTC.

The V call is TRBV7-9, the J call TRBJ1-2; 9 positions agree with TRBD1. In germline, CDR1 is SEHNR, CDR2 FQNEAQ (reference sequence). V lost 3 bases to trimming and J lost 5 bases; unmatched junction nucleotides: 4. The CDR3 contains 14 residues. Written as DNA, the CDR3 is TGTGCCAGCAGCTTTACAGGGGGCGAGTATGGCTACACCTTC. It codes for CASSFTGGEYGYTF.

The chain uses TRBV5-1 and TRBJ1-1, with 8 bases identical to TRBD1. CDR3 length: 13 residues. CDR1 and CDR2 (germline): SGHRS, YFSETQ. V shed 3 bases and J 5 bases; nucleotides not matched to a gene: 3. The DNA of the CDR3 is TGCGCCAGCAGCTGGGGACAGGAAACTGAAGCTTTCTTT. Protein product: CASSWGQETEAFF. Supplemented by reference TRBV5-1 and TRBJ1-1, the full variable domain reads KAGVTQTPRYLIKTRGQQVTLSCSPISGHRSVSWYQQTPGQGLQFLFEYFSETQRNKGNFPGRFSGRQFSNSRSEMNVSTLELGDSALYLCASSWGQETEAFFGQGTRLTVV.

The CDR3 sequence: CASSPNTGELFF. CDR3 bases: TGTGCCAGCAGTCCGAACACCGGGGAGCTGTTTTTT. The chain is built from TRBV2 and TRBJ2-2; D gene unclear. Germline CDR1 reads SNHLY; CDR2 reads FYNNEI. Trimming removed 5 bases at V and 0 bases at J, with 1 base between. The CDR3 has 12 amino acids.

At least ten counts were recorded for this clonotype. The rearrangement joins TRBV6-5 to TRBJ1-5, with a weak D call TRBD1 (6 bases). Trimming left V 0 bases short and J 3 bases short, with 9 bases between. This CDR3 has 15 residues. The germline gives CDR1 MNHEY, CDR2 SVGAGI. The CDR3 DNA reads TGTGCCAGCAGTTACTCGAGACAGGACAATCAGCCCCAGCATTTT. This encodes CASSYSRQDNQPQHF.

This chain joins TRBV2 and TRBJ1-1; maybe TRBD1 (6 bases). The V gene lost 10 bases and the J gene lost 11 bases, with 20 bases spanning the gap. The germline V gene encodes CDR1 SNHLY and CDR2 FYNNEI. This CDR3 is 12 amino acids long. As DNA, the CDR3 is TGTGCCATCTGGGGGGAGGGGGGCCGGGCTTTCTTT. This sequence encodes CAIWGEGGRAFF.

The chain has TRBV29-1 and TRBJ2-5; no clear D gene. The CDR3 is 9 residues long. The V and J ends lost 3 bases and 9 bases respectively, with 5 bases between them. Germline CDR1 reads SQVTM; CDR2 reads ANQGSEA. The CDR3: CSVDYPQYF. The CDR3 DNA is TGCAGCGTTGATTACCCCCAGTACTTC.

The sample holds one count of this clonotype. The chain links TRBV19 to TRBJ2-3; 8 bases map to TRBD1. The CDR3 is made up of 13 amino acids. Germline V gives CDR1 LNHDA, CDR2 SQIVND (reference sequence). V shed 5 bases, J shed 4 bases, and the junction held 2 bases outside the gene matches. CDR3 loop: CASSDRGPDTQYF. The DNA of the CDR3 is TGTGCCAGTAGTGACAGGGGACCAGATACGCAGTATTTT.

V usage is TRBV29-1 and J usage is TRBJ1-2, with D tentatively TRBD1 (5 bases). V was trimmed by 4 bases and J by 3 bases, leaving 18 bases between them. Germline-derived CDR1 and CDR2 are SQVTM and ANQGSEA. The CDR3 contains 15 residues. CDR3 region: CSVAGTSPWDYGYTF. DNA for the CDR3: TGCAGCGTTGCCGGGACTTCTCCTTGGGACTATGGCTACACCTTC. Full variable domain (missing parts from reference TRBV29-1 and TRBJ1-2): SAVISQKPSRDICQRGTSLTIQCQVDSQVTMMFWYRQQPGQSLTLIATANQGSEATYESGFVIDKFPISRPNLTFSTLTVSNMSPEDSSIYLCSVAGTSPWDYGYTFGSGTRLTVV.

The chain has TRBV7-9 and TRBJ1-6; a possible D gene is TRBD1 (5 bases). CDR1 and CDR2 from the germline V gene are SEHNR and FQNEAQ (reference sequence). V was clipped by 6 bases and J by 10 bases, with 10 bases between them. The CDR3 loop spans 12 amino acids. CDR3 in DNA: TGTGCCAGCAGTTGGGGCGACTCACCCCTCCACTTT. It is translated as CASSWGDSPLHF.

The V and J genes are TRBV7-9 and TRBJ2-1; TRBD2 might be the D (6 bases). The CDR3 sequence is 15 residues long. Trimming pared 2 bases from V and 9 bases from J, leaving 17 bases between. The germline V gene encodes CDR1 SEHNR and CDR2 FQNEAQ (reference sequence). The CDR3 coding sequence is TGTGCCAGCAGCTTACCGCGAGGAGGGGAGACTGAGCAGTTCTTC. This gives the protein CASSLPRGGETEQFF.